The present T cell receptor (beta chain) was sequenced within a study of blood T cell repertoires in COVID-19. The repertoire was sequenced with immunoSEQ multiplex PCR; TCRdb's copy has only in-frame clones and lacks some. The table records more than 300,000 clones, over 75% of them present only once. Cohort 3 recovery required two negative PCRs, clearance, or symptom resolution. Germline CDR1 reads MNHEY; CDR2 reads SVGAGI. Deletions cut 5 bases from V and 2 bases from J, with 12 bases between. CDR3 size: 14 residues. This TCR was recovered from a man aged 25-40 years who had recovered from COVID-19. The rearrangement links TRBV6-5 to TRBJ1-2; D perhaps matches TRBD1 (5 bases). What was sequenced was PBMCs or T cells enriched from blood (not recorded which). The CDR3 DNA sequence: TGTGCCAGCAGTAATCAGGGTGCGAACTATGGCTACACCTTC. It specifies CASSNQGANYGYTF.